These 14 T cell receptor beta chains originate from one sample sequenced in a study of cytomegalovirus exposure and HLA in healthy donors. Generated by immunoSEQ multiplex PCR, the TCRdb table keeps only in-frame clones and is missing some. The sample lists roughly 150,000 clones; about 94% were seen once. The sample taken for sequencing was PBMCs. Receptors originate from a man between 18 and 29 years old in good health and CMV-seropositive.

This CDR3 is CASRDSANTGELFF. As DNA, the CDR3 is TGTGCCAGCCGGGACAGCGCGAACACCGGGGAGCTGTTTTTT. The chain employs TRBV7-8 and TRBJ2-2; TRBD1 matches at 7 bases. The germline CDR1 and CDR2 sequences are SGHVS and FQNEAQ. CDR3 length: 14 amino acids. V was clipped by 8 bases and J by 0 bases; unmatched bases: 3.

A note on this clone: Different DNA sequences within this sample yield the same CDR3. CDR3 nucleotides: TGTGCCAGCAGCCCCCGGACTAGCGGGACCACAGATACGCAGTATTTT. Its translation: CASSPRTSGTTDTQYF. V usage is TRBV9 and J usage is TRBJ2-3; 12 positions match TRBD2. The CDR3 is 16 residues long. Germline V CDR1 and CDR2: SGDLS, YYNGEE. The trim removed 4 bases at V and 2 bases at J, leaving 5 bases unmatched.

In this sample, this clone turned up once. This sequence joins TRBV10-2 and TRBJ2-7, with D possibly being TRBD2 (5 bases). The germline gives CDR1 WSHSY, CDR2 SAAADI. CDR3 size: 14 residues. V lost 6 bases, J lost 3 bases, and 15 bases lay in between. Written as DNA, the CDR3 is TGCGCCAGCAGAGGAGGCGGAACCTTCTACGAGCAGTACTTC. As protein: CASRGGGTFYEQYF.

The CDR3 loop is CASSWKVTGHYEQYF. CDR3 nucleotide sequence: TGCGCCAGCAGCTGGAAAGTGACAGGACATTACGAGCAGTACTTC. The rearrangement joins TRBV5-1 to TRBJ2-7; D perhaps matches TRBD1 (6 bases). In germline, CDR1 is SGHRS, CDR2 YFSETQ. This CDR3 spans 15 amino acids. V gave up 3 bases and J gave up 4 bases, with 17 bases separating them.

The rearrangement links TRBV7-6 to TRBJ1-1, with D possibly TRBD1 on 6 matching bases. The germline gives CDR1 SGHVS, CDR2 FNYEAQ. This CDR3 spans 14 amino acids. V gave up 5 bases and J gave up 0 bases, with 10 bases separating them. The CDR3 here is CASSRTGMNTEAFF. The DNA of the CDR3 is TGTGCCAGCAGCAGAACAGGGATGAACACTGAAGCTTTCTTT.

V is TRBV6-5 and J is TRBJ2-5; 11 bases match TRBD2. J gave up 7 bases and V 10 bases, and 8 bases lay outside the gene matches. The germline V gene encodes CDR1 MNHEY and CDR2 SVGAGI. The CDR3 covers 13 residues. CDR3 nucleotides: TGTGCCACAGAGACTAGCGGGGTAGGGACCCAGTACTTC. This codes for CATETSGVGTQYF.

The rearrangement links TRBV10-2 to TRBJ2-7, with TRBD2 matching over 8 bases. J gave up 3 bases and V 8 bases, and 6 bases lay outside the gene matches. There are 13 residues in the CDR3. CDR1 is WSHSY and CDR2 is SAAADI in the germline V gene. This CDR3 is CASCPSGLYEQYF. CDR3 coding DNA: TGCGCCAGCTGCCCTAGCGGGCTCTACGAGCAGTACTTC.

CDR3 loop: CASGDFDTQYF. CDR3 bases: TGTGCCAGCGGGGACTTTGATACGCAGTATTTT. V and J are TRBV11-2 and TRBJ2-3; possible D gene TRBD2, 6 bases. The CDR3 has 11 amino acids. The germline CDR1 and CDR2 sequences are SGHAT and FQNNGV. V was shortened by 8 bases and J by 6 bases, with 9 bases between the two germline ends.

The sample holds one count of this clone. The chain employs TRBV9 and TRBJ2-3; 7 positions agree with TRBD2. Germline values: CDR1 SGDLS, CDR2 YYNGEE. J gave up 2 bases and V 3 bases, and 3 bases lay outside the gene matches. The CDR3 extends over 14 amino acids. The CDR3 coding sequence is TGTGCCAGCAGCGAAGGGACTAACACAGATACGCAGTATTTT. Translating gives CASSEGTNTDTQYF. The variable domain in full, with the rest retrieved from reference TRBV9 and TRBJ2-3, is DSGVTQTPKHLITATGQRVTLRCSPRSGDLSVYWYQQSLDQGLQFLIQYYNGEERAKGNILERFSAQQFPDLHSELNLSSLELGDSALYFCASSEGTNTDTQYFGPGTRLTVL.

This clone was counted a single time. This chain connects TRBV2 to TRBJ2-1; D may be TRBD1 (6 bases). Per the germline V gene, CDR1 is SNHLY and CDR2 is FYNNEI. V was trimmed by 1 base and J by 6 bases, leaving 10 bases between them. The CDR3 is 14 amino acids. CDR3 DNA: TGTGCCAGCAGTGAAGGCACAGGGAGCAATGAGCAGTTCTTC. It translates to CASSEGTGSNEQFF.

The CDR3 region has the DNA TGTGCCAGCAGTTTAATTGGGAAGTTGTCGGGACAGGGGGGTGAAAAACTGTTTTTT. This encodes CASSLIGKLSGQGGEKLFF. The chain is built from TRBV28 and TRBJ1-4, with 11 bases that match TRBD1. This CDR3 is 19 amino acids long. Looked up from germline, CDR1 is MDHEN and CDR2 is SYDVKM. J was trimmed by 7 bases and V by 2 bases; bases with no gene match: 15.

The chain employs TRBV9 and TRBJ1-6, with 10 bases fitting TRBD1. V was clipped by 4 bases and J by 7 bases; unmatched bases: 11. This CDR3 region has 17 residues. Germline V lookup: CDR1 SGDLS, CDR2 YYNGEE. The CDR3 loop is CASSTSDRGLKNSPLHF. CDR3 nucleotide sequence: TGTGCCAGCAGCACCAGCGACAGGGGGCTGAAGAATTCACCCCTCCACTTT.

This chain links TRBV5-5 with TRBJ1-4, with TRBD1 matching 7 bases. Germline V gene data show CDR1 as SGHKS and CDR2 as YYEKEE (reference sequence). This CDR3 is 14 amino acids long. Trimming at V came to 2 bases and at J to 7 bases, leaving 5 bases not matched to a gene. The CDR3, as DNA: TGTGCCAGCAGCTTAGGGACAGCTGGTGAAAAACTGTTTTTT. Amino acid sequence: CASSLGTAGEKLFF.

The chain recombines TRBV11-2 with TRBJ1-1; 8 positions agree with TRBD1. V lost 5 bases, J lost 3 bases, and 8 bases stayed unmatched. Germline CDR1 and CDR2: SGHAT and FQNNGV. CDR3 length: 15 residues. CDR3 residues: CASSLRTGWDTEAFF. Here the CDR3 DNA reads TGTGCCAGCAGCCTCCGGACAGGGTGGGACACTGAAGCTTTCTTT.